These 13 T cell receptor beta chains were sequenced from one sample in a study of vaccination effects on CD4 cells after COVID-19. Produced via immunoSEQ multiplex PCR; TCRdb's table is partial and in-frame only. The sample has about 81,000 clones; 60% to 85% are singletons. Expansion of antigen-specific CD4+ T cells with viral peptide pools was carried out by the ViraFEST assay before sequencing. Cells that had been cultured for 10 days were the source of isolated CD4+ T cells. Two doses of BNT162b2 or mRNA-1273 vaccine were administered to participants. No antigen has been assigned to these receptors. Here the sequenced sample was CD4+ T cells from PBMCs cultured with HCoV-OC43 spike peptides, taken after COVID-19 vaccination. The subset is: HCoV-OC43 spike overlapping peptide pool stimulation. These receptors were taken from a human donor who received a COVID-19 vaccine.

The chain couples TRBV6-6 to TRBJ2-2; weak D call: TRBD2 (6 bases). Per germline, CDR1 MNHNY and CDR2 SVGAGI (reference sequence). Trimming shortened V by 3 bases and J by 0 bases, and 8 bases separated the two germline ends. This CDR3 is built from 15 residues. Here the CDR3 reads CASSYGLPNTGELFF. The CDR3 DNA reads as TGTGCCAGCAGTTATGGACTACCGAACACCGGGGAGCTGTTTTTT.

The rearrangement uses TRBV6-5 and TRBJ1-2; the D is unclear. The V gene's germline CDR1 is MNHEY and CDR2 SVGAGI. This CDR3 is 15 amino acids long. V lost 0 bases and J lost 7, with 15 bases in between. CDR3: CASSYSRVEATGYTF. CDR3 coding DNA: TGTGCCAGCAGTTACTCGCGGGTTGAGGCCACTGGCTACACCTTC.

The chain uses TRBV30 and TRBJ1-3; 8 bases are a match to TRBD1. The germline V gene encodes CDR1 GTSNPN and CDR2 SVGIG (reference sequence). The length of the CDR3 is 15 residues. The ends lost 2 bases at V and 2 bases at J; junction bases unmatched: 5. The CDR3 region is CAWSRQGPTGNTIYF. The CDR3 DNA sequence: TGTGCCTGGAGTCGACAGGGGCCAACTGGAAACACCATATATTTT. Using reference TRBV30 and TRBJ1-3 for the parts outside the CDR3, the full variable domain is SQTIHQWPATLVQPVGSPLSLECTVEGTSNPNLYWYRQAAGRGLQLLFYSVGIGQISSEVPQNLSASRPQDRQFILSSKKLLLSDSGFYLCAWSRQGPTGNTIYFGEGSWLTVV.

V usage is TRBV24-1 and J usage is TRBJ2-5; D not resolved. This CDR3 is 12 amino acids long. Germline CDR1 and CDR2: KGHDR and SFDVKD. V lost 5 bases and J 5 bases, leaving 8 bases between the germline ends. CDR3 in amino acids: CATSGHRETQYF. The CDR3 bases are TGTGCCACCAGTGGGCACCGGGAGACCCAGTACTTC.

The chain couples TRBV5-6 to TRBJ1-2; D ambiguous. In germline, CDR1 is SGHDT, CDR2 YYEEEE. Trimming stripped 0 bases from V and 3 bases from J, with 0 bases between. The CDR3 covers 11 residues. The CDR3 bases are TGTGCCAGCAGCTTGGACTATGGCTACACCTTC. Protein sequence: CASSLDYGYTF.

Notes on this clone: Additional DNA sequences in this sample encode the identical CDR3. The genes are TRBV14 and TRBJ1-2; D ambiguous. Deletions cut 3 bases from V and 1 base from J, with 6 bases between. CDR1 is SGHDN and CDR2 is FVKESK in the germline V gene. There are 13 residues in the CDR3. CDR3 protein: CASSQGLNYGYTF. DNA for the CDR3: TGTGCCAGCAGCCAGGGCCTTAACTATGGCTACACCTTC.

This sequence joins TRBV24-1 and TRBJ2-2, with 7 bases aligning to TRBD1. J lost 3 bases, V lost 7 bases, and 4 bases had no gene match. Per the germline V gene, CDR1 is KGHDR and CDR2 is SFDVKD. The CDR3 consists of 14 residues. The CDR3 region is CATRGGADTGELFF. In DNA form, the CDR3 reads TGTGCCACCAGAGGGGGCGCAGACACCGGGGAGCTGTTTTTT.

The CDR3 sequence: CASSWGLGNEQFF. The CDR3 DNA is TGTGCCAGCAGCTGGGGCTTGGGGAATGAGCAGTTCTTC. The V call is TRBV3-1 (or the pseudogene TRBV3-2), the J call TRBJ2-1; D possibly corresponds to TRBD1 (5 bases). Trimming took off 5 bases at V and 7 bases at J, with 12 bases between the two ends. The CDR3 is 13 residues long. The germline gives CDR1 LGHDT, CDR2 YNNKEL (reference sequence).

This clone was seen a few times. CDR3 loop: CASSPQPGQETQYF. CDR3 in DNA: TGCGCCAGCAGTCCACAGCCAGGACAAGAGACCCAGTACTTC. The gene calls are TRBV5-1 and TRBJ2-5, with D uncertain. This CDR3 region has 14 residues. The V and J ends lost 5 bases and 2 bases respectively, with 13 bases between them. Germline CDR1 SGHRS, CDR2 YFSETQ. Together with reference TRBV5-1 and TRBJ2-5, the CDR3 gives the full variable domain: KAGVTQTPRYLIKTRGQQVTLSCSPISGHRSVSWYQQTPGQGLQFLFEYFSETQRNKGNFPGRFSGRQFSNSRSEMNVSTLELGDSALYLCASSPQPGQETQYFGPGTRLLVL.

The chain has TRBV2 and TRBJ2-7; 8 bases line up with TRBD1. The CDR3 totals 13 residues. The junction had 8 bases not matched to a gene; V was cut back by 6 bases and J by 7 bases. CDR1 and CDR2 from the germline V gene are SNHLY and FYNNEI. The CDR3 DNA reads as TGTGCCAGCAGCCCTGCCAGGGGGCTAGAGCAGTACGTC. Protein sequence: CASSPARGLEQYV.

The gene calls are TRBV29-1 and TRBJ1-1; a weak D match, TRBD1 (5 bases). CDR3 length: 16 amino acids. V lost 0 bases, J lost 5 bases, and 19 bases lay in between. Germline V lookup: CDR1 SQVTM, CDR2 ANQGSEA. DNA of the CDR3: TGCAGCGTTGAAGATCACCCCCCAGGGCTGAGGACTGAAGCTTTCTTT. The encoded protein is CSVEDHPPGLRTEAFF.

The chain couples TRBV15 to TRBJ1-2, with a possible D match to TRBD1 (6 bases). CDR1 and CDR2 from the germline V gene are LNHNV and YYDKDF (reference sequence). This CDR3 region has 15 residues. V lost 5 bases, J lost 5 bases, and 18 bases lay in between. The CDR3 reads CATSSSRQGRYGYTF. Here the CDR3 DNA reads TGTGCCACCAGCTCTTCCCGCCAGGGGAGATATGGCTACACCTTC.

This chain connects TRBV12-3 or TRBV12-4 to TRBJ1-4, with D hard to call. V was cut by 6 bases and J by 4 bases, with 6 bases left in between. The CDR3 length is 12 residues. The CDR3: CASRGDNEKLFF. Written as DNA, the CDR3 is TGTGCCAGCAGGGGCGATAATGAAAAACTGTTTTTT.